A single T cell receptor beta chain is shown here with its context. What it recognizes is unknown. Only in-frame clones appear in the TCRdb table, and some are missing; sequencing was by immunoSEQ multiplex PCR. The sample has tens of thousands of clones, about 86% seen once; the top ten hold nearly 0.9%. V was pared by 3 bases and J by 7 bases, with 4 bases of the junction left unmatched. This CDR3 contains 14 residues. Germline CDR1 SGHTA, CDR2 FQGNSA. This entry is derived from a study of OX40 agonist ivuxolimab in advanced cancers. Study results and caveats: Averaging showed that CD8+ T cells had more expanded clones than CD4+ did.

The source is an adult with an advanced solid tumor such as melanoma, head and neck, liver or kidney cancer. Here the sequenced sample was CD4+ or CD8+ T cells sorted from blood, taken in a trial of the OX40 agonist ivuxolimab. The V and J genes are TRBV7-2 and TRBJ2-2; TRBD2 matches at 8 bases. For the CDR3, the DNA is TGTGCCAGCAGCTTCAAGCGGGAGAACGGGGAGCTGTTTTTT. Protein: CASSFKRENGELFF.